This TCR beta chain was captured by sequencing in a study of blood T cell repertoires in COVID-19. The CDR3 runs to 16 residues. V lost 0 bases and J lost 1, with 10 bases in between. Germline V CDR1 and CDR2: ENHRY, SYGVKD. Profiling relied on immunoSEQ multiplex PCR, and the TCRdb table lists in-frame clones only, not all of them. This table has around 82,000 clones, 90% appearing once. The receptor was isolated from a human donor in a cohort sampled during active COVID-19. The J gene is TRBJ1-3, the V gene TRBV10-3, with a possible D match to TRBD1 (5 bases). The sequencing input was peripheral blood. The DNA for the CDR3 is TGTGCCATCAGTGAGTCGCAGGGCCCTTCTGGAAACACCATATATTTT. Amino acid sequence: CAISESQGPSGNTIYF.